The 17 T cell receptor beta chains in this list originate from one sample, sequenced in a study of blood T cell repertoires in COVID-19. Sequencing used immunoSEQ multiplex PCR; TCRdb keeps in-frame clones, though not all of them. This table holds tens of thousands of clones, 65% to 85% found once. The specimen was peripheral blood. The receptors stem from a middle-aged man with active COVID-19.

Points on this clone: In the same sample, other DNA sequences code for this CDR3. The chain recombines TRBV29-1 with TRBJ2-7, with D possibly being TRBD1 (6 bases). Trimming stripped 7 bases from V and 0 bases from J, with 13 bases between. This CDR3 has 13 amino acids. Germline values: CDR1 SQVTM, CDR2 ANQGSEA. The CDR3 protein is CSASSRGSYEQYF. CDR3 nucleotides: TGCAGCGCCTCTTCCAGGGGCTCCTACGAGCAGTACTTC.

The chain links TRBV9 to TRBJ2-1, with TRBD2 matching 8 bases. Germline CDR1 and CDR2: SGDLS and YYNGEE. After removal of 6 bases from V and 2 bases from J, the junction contained 7 bases not matched to a gene. The CDR3 consists of 15 residues. Here the CDR3 reads CASTKSGSPYNEQFF. The CDR3 DNA follows: TGTGCCAGCACAAAAAGCGGGAGCCCCTACAATGAGCAGTTCTTC.

J is TRBJ2-6 and V is TRBV16; possible D gene TRBD1, 5 bases. The V end was cut by 5 bases, the J end by 4 bases, with 9 bases between. The germline V gene encodes CDR1 KGHSY and CDR2 FQNENV. This CDR3 has 14 residues. CDR3 in amino acids: CASSAGFGANVLTF. For the CDR3, the DNA is TGTGCCAGCAGCGCAGGGTTCGGGGCCAACGTCCTGACTTTC. Variable domain in full (rest from reference TRBV16 and TRBJ2-6): GEEVAQTPKHLVRGEGQKAKLYCAPIKGHSYVFWYQQVLKNEFKFLISFQNENVFDETGMPKERFSAKCLPNSPCSLEIQATKLEDSAVYFCASSAGFGANVLTFGAGSRLTVL.

The gene calls are TRBV19 and TRBJ1-4, with D tentatively TRBD1 (5 bases). V dropped 5 bases and J dropped 0 bases, with 10 bases sitting between them. The CDR3 sequence is 15 residues long. Germline V gene sequence: CDR1 LNHDA, CDR2 SQIVND (reference sequence). The DNA of the CDR3 is TGTGCCAGTAGTTCCCTGACAGCAACTAATGAAAAACTGTTTTTT. Residues: CASSSLTATNEKLFF.

V usage is TRBV6-5 and J usage is TRBJ1-1, with 7 bases that match TRBD1. This CDR3 region has 12 residues. Germline values: CDR1 MNHEY, CDR2 SVGAGI. J lost 3 bases, V lost 6 bases, and 1 base had no gene match. In nucleotides, the CDR3 is TGTGCCAGCAGACAGGGGTACACTGAAGCTTTCTTT. Its protein is CASRQGYTEAFF.

The V gene is TRBV25-1, the J gene TRBJ2-3; TRBD1 agrees at 7 bases. Germline V gives CDR1 MGHDK, CDR2 SYGVNS. The J segment lost 0 bases and the V segment lost 2 bases, leaving 5 bases of the junction unmatched. The CDR3 length is 16 residues. The CDR3 region has the DNA TGTGCCAGCAGTGAACAGACAGGGAGTAGCACAGATACGCAGTATTTT. Translating it yields CASSEQTGSSTDTQYF. Full variable domain (rest looked up from reference TRBV25-1 and TRBJ2-3): EADIYQTPRYLVIGTGKKITLECSQTMGHDKMYWYQQDPGMELHLIHYSYGVNSTEKGDLSSESTVSRIRTEHFPLTLESARPSHTSQYLCASSEQTGSSTDTQYFGPGTRLTVL.

The chain joins TRBV12-3 or TRBV12-4 to TRBJ1-2, with D tentatively TRBD1 (5 bases). V shed 5 bases and J shed 3 bases, with 7 bases lying between them. This CDR3 is 12 amino acids long. The CDR3 here is CASSQTDYGYTF. In DNA, the CDR3 is TGTGCCAGCAGTCAGACAGACTATGGCTACACCTTC.

This clone is a singleton in its sample. CDR3 protein: CASSPTWGDSPLHF. The CDR3 coding sequence is TGTGCCAGCTCCCCTACCTGGGGGGATTCACCCCTCCACTTT. This chain connects TRBV6-5 to TRBJ1-6; D may be TRBD1 (5 bases). This CDR3 contains 14 residues. V was pared by 8 bases and J by 8 bases, with 16 bases between. CDR1 and CDR2 from the germline V gene are MNHEY and SVGAGI.

V usage is TRBV10-3 and J usage is TRBJ1-4; D may be TRBD1 (6 bases). Between the trimmed V and J ends, which lost 4 bases and 5 bases, there was a span of 11 bases. CDR1 ENHRY and CDR2 SYGVKD come from the germline V gene. The CDR3 extends over 14 amino acids. CDR3 in DNA: TGTGCCATCAGTGCCGGGACATCGAATGAAAAACTGTTTTTT. It translates to CAISAGTSNEKLFF.

V usage is TRBV5-1 and J usage is TRBJ1-4; a possible D gene is TRBD1 (6 bases). The CDR3 length is 14 residues. Trimming took 4 bases from V and 7 from J, leaving 14 bases between them. Germline CDR1 SGHRS, CDR2 YFSETQ. DNA of the CDR3: TGCGCCAGCAGCGGGGGCCCCCAGGTTGAAAAACTGTTTTTT. Translation: CASSGGPQVEKLFF.

The chain employs TRBV7-8 and TRBJ2-2, with a possible D match to TRBD1 (6 bases). Germline V gives CDR1 SGHVS, CDR2 FQNEAQ. The V end lost 4 bases, the J end lost 5 bases, and 20 bases lay between the germline ends. CDR3 length: 17 amino acids. The CDR3 is CASSSDSPIRTTGELFF. The CDR3 bases are TGTGCCAGCAGCTCGGACAGCCCAATTAGGACTACCGGGGAGCTGTTTTTT.

V and J are TRBV6-5 and TRBJ2-7; TRBD1 matches 7 bases. V lost 6 bases and J lost 3; bases outside the gene matches: 2. The CDR3 has 12 amino acids. In germline, CDR1 is MNHEY, CDR2 SVGAGI. The CDR3 protein is CASSYRGYEQYF. CDR3 nucleotides: TGTGCCAGCAGCTACAGGGGCTACGAGCAGTACTTC.

The V call is TRBV4-2, the J call TRBJ1-2; 7 positions match TRBD1. V dropped 1 base and J dropped 8; count of bases not matched to a gene: 7. The CDR3 extends over 14 amino acids. Germline CDR1 and CDR2: LGHNA and YNFKEQ. The CDR3 here is CASSQVEGARGYTF. The CDR3 DNA sequence: TGTGCCAGCAGCCAAGTAGAGGGGGCCCGGGGCTACACCTTC.

The chain combines TRBV21-1 with TRBJ2-2; the table's D call TRBD2 went unverified against the DNA. TRBV21-1 is flagged as a pseudogene. The CDR3 covers 16 residues. The CDR3 loop is CASSRPVGGKAGELFF. The DNA of the CDR3 is TGTGCCAGCAGCCGCCCCGTGGGAGGGAAGGCCGGGGAGCTGTTTTTT.

The J gene is TRBJ2-7, the V gene TRBV28; 7 bases agree with TRBD1. J gave up 2 bases and V 4 bases, and 8 bases lay outside the gene matches. Germline V gene lookup returns CDR1 MDHEN and CDR2 SYDVKM. The CDR3 spans 15 residues. The CDR3 here is CASSSTGSRTYEQYF. The CDR3 bases are TGTGCCAGCAGTTCGACAGGGTCAAGAACCTACGAGCAGTACTTC.

The V and J genes are TRBV4-2 and TRBJ2-5; 10 bases are a match to TRBD2. This CDR3 region has 16 residues. Germline CDR1 reads LGHNA; CDR2 reads YNFKEQ. The junction had 6 bases not matched to a gene; V was cut back by 0 bases and J by 5 bases. DNA for the CDR3: TGTGCCAGCAGCCAAGATCCAGCGGGGGGGCGGGAGACCCAGTACTTC. This gives the protein CASSQDPAGGRETQYF.

With regard to this clone: Other DNA sequences in this sample translate to the same CDR3. The V and J genes are TRBV3-1 (or the pseudogene TRBV3-2) and TRBJ1-1; D perhaps matches TRBD1 (5 bases). The CDR3 contains 13 residues. Germline-derived CDR1 and CDR2 are LGHDT and YNNKEL (reference sequence). Trimming took off 3 bases at V and 5 bases at J, with 10 bases between the two ends. The CDR3 loop is CASSHLSGTEAFF. For the CDR3, the DNA is TGTGCCAGCAGCCATTTATCAGGGACTGAAGCTTTCTTT.